Listed below are T cell receptor beta chains from one sample, sequenced in a study of cytomegalovirus exposure and HLA in healthy donors. Clones were sequenced by immunoSEQ multiplex PCR, and TCRdb holds only the in-frame ones, with some missing. The sample includes 130,000 to 150,000 clones, roughly two thirds of them seen just once. Sample: PBMCs. The source is a human donor in good health. The CDR3 runs from the conserved cysteine through the conserved F or W. A D gene is named only where the DNA matches it firmly. Rows may omit the clone size; those that give it use once, few, many or a size class.

V gene: TRBV6-5; D gene: TRBD2; J gene: TRBJ2-1; clone size: -; CDR3 DNA: TGTGCCAGCGGGACGGGAGGGCCAAGTGAGCAGTTCTTC; CDR3 protein: CASGTGGPSEQFF
V gene: TRBV5-5; D gene: TRBD2; J gene: TRBJ2-7; clone size: -; CDR3 DNA: TGTGCCAGCAGCTTCCAACCGGGACTAGCTTATAGTGGCGAGCAGTACTTC; CDR3 protein: CASSFQPGLAYSGEQYF
V gene: TRBV6-6; D gene: -; J gene: TRBJ2-7; clone size: -; CDR3 DNA: TGTGCCAGCAGCTCCGCGGAGACGTCGACCTACGAGCAGTACTTC; CDR3 protein: CASSSAETSTYEQYF
V gene: TRBV30; D gene: -; J gene: TRBJ2-7; clone size: -; CDR3 DNA: TGTGCCTGGAACCCGGGAGTAAGGTACGAGCAGTACTTC; CDR3 protein: CAWNPGVRYEQYF
V gene: TRBV2; D gene: TRBD1; J gene: TRBJ1-1; clone size: -; CDR3 DNA: TGTGCCAGCAGTTGGGACAGGGCCACTGAAGCTTTCTTT; CDR3 protein: CASSWDRATEAFF
V gene: TRBV5-1; D gene: -; J gene: TRBJ1-2; clone size: -; CDR3 DNA: TGCGCCAGCAGCTTCCAAGGGGATGACTATGGCTACACCTTC; CDR3 protein: CASSFQGDDYGYTF
V gene: TRBV19; D gene: TRBD2; J gene: TRBJ2-7; clone size: -; CDR3 DNA: TGTGCCAGTAGTATAGCGGGGACTAGCGGGCTCTACGAGCAGTACTTC; CDR3 protein: CASSIAGTSGLYEQYF
V gene: TRBV4-1; D gene: -; J gene: TRBJ2-1; clone size: -; CDR3 DNA: TGCGCCAGCAGCCAAGCGGGATATGAGCAGTTCTTC; CDR3 protein: CASSQAGYEQFF
V gene: TRBV9; D gene: TRBD1; J gene: TRBJ2-5; clone size: -; CDR3 DNA: TGTGCCAGCAGCCTCCGGGACAGGGGGCCGGGGGAGACCCAGTACTTC; CDR3 protein: CASSLRDRGPGETQYF
V gene: TRBV6-4; D gene: -; J gene: TRBJ2-2; clone size: -; CDR3 DNA: TGTGCCAGCAGTGGCAGTGCTGCCGGGGAGCTGTTTTTT; CDR3 protein: CASSGSAAGELFF
V gene: TRBV19; D gene: TRBD1; J gene: TRBJ2-4; clone size: few; CDR3 DNA: TGTGCCAGTAGTATCGGGACAGTCAAAAACATTCAGTACTTC; CDR3 protein: CASSIGTVKNIQYF
V gene: TRBV5-1; D gene: -; J gene: TRBJ2-7; clone size: -; CDR3 DNA: TGCGCCAGCAGCTTGGGAGGCGACGAGCAGTACTTC; CDR3 protein: CASSLGGDEQYF
V gene: TRBV27; D gene: TRBD1; J gene: TRBJ2-7; clone size: -; CDR3 DNA: TGTGCCAGCAGTGCCTGGGACAGGGGGCTCGACGAGCAGTACTTC; CDR3 protein: CASSAWDRGLDEQYF
V gene: TRBV19; D gene: -; J gene: TRBJ1-1; clone size: once; CDR3 DNA: TGTGCCAGTAGTAAAATAGTGAACACTGAAGCTTTCTTT; CDR3 protein: CASSKIVNTEAFF
V gene: TRBV19; D gene: -; J gene: TRBJ2-5; clone size: -; CDR3 DNA: TGTGCCAGTAGTTTGCCGGGGAATTTGGAGACCCAGTACTTC; CDR3 protein: CASSLPGNLETQYF
V gene: TRBV5-1; D gene: TRBD1; J gene: TRBJ1-2; clone size: few; CDR3 DNA: TGCGCCAGCAGCTTGGTACAGGGGGCGCGTGGCTACACCTTC; CDR3 protein: CASSLVQGARGYTF
V gene: TRBV10-3; D gene: -; J gene: TRBJ2-1; clone size: -; CDR3 DNA: TGTGCCATCGGACTCGATGGGAATGAGCAGTTCTTC; CDR3 protein: CAIGLDGNEQFF
V gene: TRBV7-6; D gene: -; J gene: TRBJ1-1; clone size: -; CDR3 DNA: TGTGCCAGCAGCTCCCTTGACACGGAGAACACTGAAGCTTTCTTT; CDR3 protein: CASSSLDTENTEAFF
V gene: TRBV30; D gene: -; J gene: TRBJ2-1; clone size: once; CDR3 DNA: TGTGCCTGGAGTTCGGGACTTAGTACGGGCGAGCAGTTCTTC; CDR3 protein: CAWSSGLSTGEQFF
V gene: TRBV2; D gene: TRBD1; J gene: TRBJ2-2; clone size: -; CDR3 DNA: TGTGCCAGGGCTCCTCCGGGACAGGGGAACACCGGGGAGCTGTTTTTT; CDR3 protein: CARAPPGQGNTGELFF
V gene: TRBV5-1; D gene: TRBD2; J gene: TRBJ2-5; clone size: -; CDR3 DNA: TGCGCCAGCAGCTTTCAGCGGGGGGCCAAAGAGACCCAGTACTTC; CDR3 protein: CASSFQRGAKETQYF
V gene: TRBV7-8; D gene: TRBD1; J gene: TRBJ2-1; clone size: -; CDR3 DNA: TGTGCCAGCAGCAAACCGGGACAGGCCTACAATGAGCAGTTCTTC; CDR3 protein: CASSKPGQAYNEQFF
V gene: TRBV7-9; D gene: TRBD2; J gene: TRBJ2-1; clone size: -; CDR3 DNA: TGTGCCAGCAGCTCTCAGACTAGCGGGAGCTACAATGAGCAGTTCTTC; CDR3 protein: CASSSQTSGSYNEQFF
V gene: TRBV4-2; D gene: -; J gene: TRBJ2-1; clone size: -; CDR3 DNA: TGTGCCAGCAGCCAAGTTGGCGGGAATGAGCAGTTCTTC; CDR3 protein: CASSQVGGNEQFF
V gene: TRBV30; D gene: -; J gene: TRBJ2-7; clone size: -; CDR3 DNA: TGTGCCTGGAGTGTACATAGTCAGGGTCTGTACGAGCAGTACTTC; CDR3 protein: CAWSVHSQGLYEQYF
V gene: TRBV14; D gene: -; J gene: TRBJ2-6; clone size: -; CDR3 DNA: TGTGCCAGCAGCCAAGTCCTTCGCCGACTCTCTGGGGCCAACGTCCTGACTTTC; CDR3 protein: CASSQVLRRLSGANVLTF
V gene: TRBV6-5; D gene: TRBD1; J gene: TRBJ2-1; clone size: -; CDR3 DNA: TGTGCCAGCAGCCCACAGGGGGCCTACAATGAGCAGTTCTTC; CDR3 protein: CASSPQGAYNEQFF
V gene: TRBV6-1; D gene: -; J gene: TRBJ2-1; clone size: -; CDR3 DNA: TGTGCCAGCACCCCGTACCTAAATGAGCAGTTCTTC; CDR3 protein: CASTPYLNEQFF
V gene: TRBV15; D gene: TRBD1; J gene: TRBJ1-2; clone size: -; CDR3 DNA: TGTGCCACCAGCAGAGAACTGACAGGGTTGAGGGGCTACACCTTC; CDR3 protein: CATSRELTGLRGYTF
V gene: TRBV4-1; D gene: TRBD2; J gene: TRBJ2-1; clone size: -; CDR3 DNA: TGCGCCAGCAGCCAAGTAGTGGCTAGCGGGGGAAACAATGAGCAGTTCTTC; CDR3 protein: CASSQVVASGGNNEQFF
V gene: TRBV6-1; D gene: TRBD1; J gene: TRBJ2-5; clone size: -; CDR3 DNA: TGTGCCAGCAGTGCCCTACCCGGGACAGGGAGGACCCAGTACTTC; CDR3 protein: CASSALPGTGRTQYF
V gene: TRBV11-2; D gene: -; J gene: TRBJ2-7; clone size: few; CDR3 DNA: TGTGCCAGCAGCCCGGACACCTTTTACGAGCAGTACTTC; CDR3 protein: CASSPDTFYEQYF
V gene: TRBV28; D gene: TRBD1; J gene: TRBJ2-7; clone size: -; CDR3 DNA: TGTGCCAGCAGTCCCACCGGTACAGGGGCTCTCGAGCAGTACTTC; CDR3 protein: CASSPTGTGALEQYF
V gene: TRBV2; D gene: -; J gene: TRBJ1-2; clone size: once; CDR3 DNA: TGTGCCAGCAGTGGGGGGGGCGGGTATGGCTACACCTTC; CDR3 protein: CASSGGGGYGYTF
V gene: TRBV6-5; D gene: -; J gene: TRBJ1-5; clone size: -; CDR3 DNA: TGTGCCACCTCAGGGGTGAGCAATCAGCCCCAGCATTTT; CDR3 protein: CATSGVSNQPQHF
V gene: TRBV4-1; D gene: -; J gene: TRBJ2-7; clone size: few; CDR3 DNA: TGCGCCAGCAGCCAAGAAGGGACTGCCGCCTACGAGCAGTACTTC; CDR3 protein: CASSQEGTAAYEQYF
V gene: TRBV7-9; D gene: -; J gene: TRBJ1-5; clone size: once; CDR3 DNA: TGTGCCAGCAGCGAGACACTCAATCAGCCCCAGCATTTT; CDR3 protein: CASSETLNQPQHF
V gene: TRBV6-1; D gene: -; J gene: TRBJ1-2; clone size: -; CDR3 DNA: TGTGCCAGCAGTGAATGGTTATTCGGTGGCTACACCTTC; CDR3 protein: CASSEWLFGGYTF
V gene: TRBV9; D gene: -; J gene: TRBJ2-1; clone size: -; CDR3 DNA: TGTGCCAGCAGCGTTAGGAACCGGCAGGGCGTAGGAAATGAGCAGTTCTTC; CDR3 protein: CASSVRNRQGVGNEQFF
V gene: TRBV4-2; D gene: TRBD1; J gene: TRBJ1-2; clone size: -; CDR3 DNA: TGTGCCAGCAGCCAATCCGGGACAGGGGAATTGCGTGGCTACACCTTC; CDR3 protein: CASSQSGTGELRGYTF
V gene: TRBV6-1; D gene: TRBD2; J gene: TRBJ2-3; clone size: -; CDR3 DNA: TGTGCCAGCAGTGAACCCGGGACTAGCAATAATCCCTGGTTCGGAGATACGCAGTATTTT; CDR3 protein: CASSEPGTSNNPWFGDTQYF
V gene: TRBV5-6; D gene: -; J gene: TRBJ2-7; clone size: -; CDR3 DNA: TGTGCCAGCAGCGGAGATACCTACGAGCAGTACTTC; CDR3 protein: CASSGDTYEQYF
V gene: TRBV6-5; D gene: -; J gene: TRBJ1-1; clone size: -; CDR3 DNA: TGTGCCAGCAGCTGGCCAGGCGCTGAAGCTTTCTTT; CDR3 protein: CASSWPGAEAFF